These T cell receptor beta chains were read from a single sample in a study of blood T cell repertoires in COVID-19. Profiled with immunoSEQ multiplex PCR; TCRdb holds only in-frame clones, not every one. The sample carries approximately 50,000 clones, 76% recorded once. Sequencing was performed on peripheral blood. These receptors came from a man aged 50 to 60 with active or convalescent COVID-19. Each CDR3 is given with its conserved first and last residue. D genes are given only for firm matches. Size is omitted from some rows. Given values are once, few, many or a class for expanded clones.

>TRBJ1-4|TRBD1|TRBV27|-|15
CASGDRGLANEKLFF
TGTGCCAGCGGGGACAGGGGGCTGGCTAATGAAAAACTGTTTTTT
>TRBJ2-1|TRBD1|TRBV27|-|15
CASNPGTGGWNEQFF
TGTGCCAGCAATCCTGGGACAGGGGGTTGGAATGAGCAGTTCTTC
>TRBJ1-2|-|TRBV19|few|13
CASSISGAGGYTF
TGTGCCAGTAGTATAAGCGGGGCAGGGGGCTACACCTTC
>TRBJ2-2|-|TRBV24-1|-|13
CATSDPNTGELFF
TGTGCCACCAGTGATCCTAACACCGGGGAGCTGTTTTTT
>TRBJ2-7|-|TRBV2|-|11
CASSDTYEQYF
TGTGCCAGCAGTGACACCTACGAGCAGTACTTC
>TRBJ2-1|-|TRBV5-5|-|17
CASSLTGYGSDYNEQFF
TGTGCCAGCAGCCTAACAGGTTACGGTTCCGACTACAATGAGCAGTTCTTC
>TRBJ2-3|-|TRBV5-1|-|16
CASTTPGDRRTDTQYF
TGCGCCAGCACCACGCCGGGAGACCGACGCACAGATACGCAGTATTTT
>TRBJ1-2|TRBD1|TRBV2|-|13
CASTGTGGYGYTF
TGTGCCAGCACCGGGACAGGGGGCTATGGCTACACCTTC
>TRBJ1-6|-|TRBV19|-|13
CATGTPYNSPLHF
TGTGCCACCGGGACACCCTATAATTCACCCCTCCACTTT
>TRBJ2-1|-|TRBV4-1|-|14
CASSRDFHYNEQFF
TGCGCCAGCAGCCGGGACTTCCATTACAATGAGCAGTTCTTC
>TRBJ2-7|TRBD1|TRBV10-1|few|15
CASSEYAGGTYEQYF
TGCGCCAGCAGTGAGTATGCAGGGGGTACCTACGAGCAGTACTTC
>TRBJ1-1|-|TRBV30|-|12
CAISQGFTEAFF
TGTGCCATATCACAGGGATTCACTGAAGCTTTCTTT
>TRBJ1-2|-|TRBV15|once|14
CATSRGLANYGYTF
TGTGCCACCAGCAGAGGGTTAGCTAACTATGGCTACACCTTC
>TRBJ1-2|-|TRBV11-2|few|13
CASSLGSERGYTF
TGTGCCAGCAGCTTAGGTTCGGAGAGGGGCTACACCTTC
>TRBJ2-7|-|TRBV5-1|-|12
CASPERRGEQYF
TGCGCCAGCCCAGAGAGGCGCGGGGAGCAGTACTTC
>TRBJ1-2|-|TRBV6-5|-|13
CASSYQNNYGYTF
TGTGCCAGCAGTTACCAGAACAACTATGGCTACACCTTC
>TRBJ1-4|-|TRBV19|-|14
CASSSWGDDEKLFF
TGTGCCAGTAGTAGTTGGGGGGACGATGAAAAACTGTTTTTT
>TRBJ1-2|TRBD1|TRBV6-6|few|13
CASRSGTVYGYTF
TGTGCCAGCAGGTCCGGGACAGTCTATGGCTACACCTTC
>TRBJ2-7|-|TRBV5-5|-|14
CASSLGQGNYEQYF
TGTGCCAGCAGCTTGGGGCAGGGGAACTACGAGCAGTACTTC
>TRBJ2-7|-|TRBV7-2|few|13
CASSSYPNYEQYF
TGTGCCAGCAGCTCCTATCCAAACTACGAGCAGTACTTC
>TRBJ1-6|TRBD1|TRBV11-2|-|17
CASSPPRDRVYNSPLHF
TGTGCCAGCAGCCCCCCCCGGGACAGGGTCTATAATTCACCCCTCCACTTT
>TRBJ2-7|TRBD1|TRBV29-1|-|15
CSVAGDRKTSYEQYF
TGCAGCGTTGCGGGGGACAGGAAAACCTCCTACGAGCAGTACTTC
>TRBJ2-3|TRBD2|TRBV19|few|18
CASSREAGGISSTDTQYF
TGTGCCAGTAGTAGGGAGGCGGGGGGAATCTCTAGCACAGATACGCAGTATTTT
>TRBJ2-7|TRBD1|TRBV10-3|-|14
CAISQGQVSYEQYF
TGTGCCATCAGCCAGGGACAGGTCTCCTACGAGCAGTACTTC
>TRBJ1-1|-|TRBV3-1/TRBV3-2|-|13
CASSSTANTEAFF
TGTGCCAGCAGCAGTACAGCGAACACTGAAGCTTTCTTT
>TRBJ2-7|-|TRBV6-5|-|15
CASSTGTGLNYEQYF
TGTGCCAGCAGTACGGGAACCGGACTTAACTACGAGCAGTACTTC
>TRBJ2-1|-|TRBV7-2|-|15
CASSLAGLSYNEQFF
TGTGCCAGCAGCTTAGCGGGGCTCTCCTACAATGAGCAGTTCTTC
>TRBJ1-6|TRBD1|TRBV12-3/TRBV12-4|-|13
CASQGAITGPLHF
TGTGCCAGTCAGGGGGCGATTACAGGACCCCTCCACTTT
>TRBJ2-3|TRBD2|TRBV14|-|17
CASSQRRLAGASDTQYF
TGTGCCAGCAGCCAGAGAAGACTAGCGGGGGCCTCAGATACGCAGTATTTT